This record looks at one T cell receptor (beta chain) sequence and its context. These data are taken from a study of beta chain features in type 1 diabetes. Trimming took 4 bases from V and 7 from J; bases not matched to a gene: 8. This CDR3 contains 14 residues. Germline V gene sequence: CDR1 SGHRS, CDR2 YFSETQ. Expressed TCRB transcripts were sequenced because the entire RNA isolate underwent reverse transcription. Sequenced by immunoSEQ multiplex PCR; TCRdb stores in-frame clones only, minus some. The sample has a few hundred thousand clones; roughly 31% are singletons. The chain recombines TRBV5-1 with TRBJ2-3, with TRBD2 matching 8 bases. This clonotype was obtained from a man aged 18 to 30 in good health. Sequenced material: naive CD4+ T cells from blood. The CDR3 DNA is TGCGCCAGCAGCAGCGGGAGTGATCGGAATACGCAGTATTTT. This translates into CASSSGSDRNTQYF.